The 25 T cell receptor beta chains presented below share a single source sample, sequenced in a study of blood T cell repertoires in COVID-19. TCRdb's copy holds only in-frame clones and misses some; the assay was immunoSEQ multiplex PCR. The sample lists around 150,000 clones; 85% to 95% were seen once. The sequencing sample was made of peripheral blood. The source of these receptors is a woman aged 45-60 years with acute or convalescent COVID-19.

V and J are TRBV4-3 and TRBJ2-5; TRBD1 is a possible D gene (5 bases). CDR1 and CDR2 from the germline V gene are LGHNA and YSLEER. The CDR3 runs 14 residues. Trimming took off 1 base at V and 4 bases at J, with 10 bases between the two ends. CDR3 region: CASSQAVQGETQYF. The CDR3 DNA reads as TGCGCCAGCAGCCAAGCGGTGCAGGGAGAGACCCAGTACTTC.

The chain joins TRBV30 to TRBJ1-5; 7 nucleotides agree with TRBD1. The CDR3 runs 14 residues. Germline V gives CDR1 GTSNPN, CDR2 SVGIG (reference sequence). Trimming took 4 bases from V and 2 from J; bases not matched to a gene: 5. CDR3 DNA: TGTGCCTGGAAACAGGGGTTCGGCAATCAGCCCCAGCATTTT. This gives the protein CAWKQGFGNQPQHF.

The chain employs TRBV7-8 and TRBJ2-6, with TRBD1 matching over 10 bases. Germline lookup yields CDR1 SGHVS and CDR2 FQNEAQ. Losses at the gene ends were 1 base for V and 0 bases for J; bases not matched to a gene: 9. The CDR3 consists of 20 residues. The CDR3 coding sequence is TGTGCCAGCAGCTTAGGGACCGGGACAGGGGATTTCTCTGGGGCCAACGTCCTGACTTTC. Translating it yields CASSLGTGTGDFSGANVLTF.

This clone appeared a single time. The chain has TRBV4-3 and TRBJ2-4; D not certain. Germline CDR1 reads LGHNA; CDR2 reads YSLEER. V lost 1 base, J lost 5 bases, and 9 bases lay in between. The CDR3 loop spans 14 amino acids. Here the CDR3 reads CASSQGLAENIQYF. CDR3 nucleotide sequence: TGCGCCAGCAGCCAAGGACTGGCTGAAAACATTCAGTACTTC.

V and J are TRBV19 and TRBJ1-2, with 8 bases matching TRBD1. Per germline, CDR1 LNHDA and CDR2 SQIVND (reference sequence). Trimming cost V 7 bases and J 4 bases; bases outside gene matches: 11. This CDR3 is built from 15 residues. This CDR3 is CASKDSRGLVYGYTF. CDR3 in DNA: TGTGCCAGTAAGGACAGCAGGGGGCTGGTCTATGGCTACACCTTC.

The rearrangement uses TRBV7-6 and TRBJ2-1; D is possibly TRBD2 (6 bases). Germline V gene lookup returns CDR1 SGHVS and CDR2 FNYEAQ. The CDR3 consists of 15 residues. V was pared by 4 bases and J by 7 bases, with 17 bases between. The CDR3 nucleotides read TGTGCCAGCAGCTCTATCCGGGGGAGGTTAAATGAGCAGTTCTTC. This translates into CASSSIRGRLNEQFF.

V gene TRBV2 combines with J gene TRBJ1-5, with 7 bases fitting TRBD1. Germline CDR1 is SNHLY and CDR2 is FYNNEI. The CDR3 is 16 residues long. J lost 4 bases, V lost 6 bases, and 12 bases had no gene match. Written as DNA, the CDR3 is TGTGCCAGCAGCCGCGGACAGGACGGCCCGAATCAGCCCCAGCATTTT. Translation: CASSRGQDGPNQPQHF.

This clone was seen many times. The rearrangement uses TRBV18 and TRBJ1-1; D perhaps matches TRBD1 (5 bases). The ends were cut back, 4 bases at V and 1 base at J, with 10 bases in the middle. Germline CDR1 reads KGHSH; CDR2 reads LQKENI. This CDR3 spans 14 amino acids. CDR3 nucleotides: TGTGCCAGCTCACGGGCGGGGACGAACACTGAAGCTTTCTTT. It is translated as CASSRAGTNTEAFF.

The V call is TRBV27, the J call TRBJ1-4; perhaps TRBD1 as D (6 bases). V was trimmed by 6 bases and J by 3 bases, leaving 14 bases between them. The CDR3 totals 15 residues. Germline V gene data show CDR1 as MNHEY and CDR2 as SMNVEV (reference sequence). The CDR3 spells CASSSRGAANEKLFF. In nucleotides, the CDR3 is TGTGCCAGCAGCTCCCGGGGGGCGGCTAATGAAAAACTGTTTTTT.

In this sample, this clone turned up a few times. The chain employs TRBV24-1 and TRBJ2-7, with 7 positions matching TRBD1. Germline loops: CDR1 KGHDR, CDR2 SFDVKD. This CDR3 spans 14 amino acids. The ends lost 4 bases at V and 5 bases at J; junction bases unmatched: 7. DNA for the CDR3: TGTGCCACCAGTGACACCGGGACAGAGGACGAGCAGTACTTC. As protein: CATSDTGTEDEQYF.

The chain is built from TRBV7-9 and TRBJ2-1; tentative D call: TRBD2 (6 bases). Germline loops: CDR1 SEHNR, CDR2 FQNEAQ (reference sequence). The CDR3 loop spans 13 amino acids. Trimming took 6 bases from V and 5 from J, leaving 11 bases between them. CDR3 protein: CASRGSGHNEQFF. As DNA, the CDR3 is TGTGCCAGCAGGGGTAGCGGTCACAATGAGCAGTTCTTC.

The sample holds one count of this clone. This chain joins TRBV6-2 or TRBV6-3 and TRBJ1-1; D unresolved. This CDR3 is built from 13 residues. The V and J ends lost 5 bases and 5 bases respectively, with 12 bases between them. CDR1 MNHEY and CDR2 SVGEGT come from the germline V gene. CDR3 amino acids: CASSTPAGTEAFF. The CDR3 DNA is TGTGCCAGCAGTACCCCAGCGGGTACTGAAGCTTTCTTT.

The chain joins TRBV27 to TRBJ2-5; D is undetermined. Germline assignment: CDR1 MNHEY and CDR2 SMNVEV (reference sequence). The length of the CDR3 is 15 residues. Deletions cut 8 bases from V and 2 bases from J, with 18 bases between. CDR3 amino acids: CASSRFRVSQETQYF. DNA of the CDR3: TGTGCCAGCTCACGTTTCCGGGTCTCGCAAGAGACCCAGTACTTC.

The chain uses TRBV28 and TRBJ1-2, with a tentative D call TRBD1 (5 bases). The V gene's germline CDR1 is MDHEN and CDR2 SYDVKM. The CDR3 is made up of 17 amino acids. Trimming took 4 bases from V and 2 from J, leaving 20 bases between them. The CDR3 nucleotides read TGTGCCAGCAGTTCGGGACTAGCGGGAGGGGCAAACTATGGCTACACCTTC. It codes for CASSSGLAGGANYGYTF.

The chain has TRBV3-1 (or the pseudogene TRBV3-2) and TRBJ2-1; 8 bases map to TRBD2. The CDR3 loop spans 17 amino acids. V lost 0 bases, J lost 7 bases, and 11 bases stayed unmatched. Germline loops: CDR1 LGHDT, CDR2 YNNKEL (reference sequence). The CDR3 bases are TGTGCCAGCAGCCAAGATAGAGGACGGGGGGGTTGGAATGAGCAGTTCTTC. Translating gives CASSQDRGRGGWNEQFF.

The chain recombines TRBV27 with TRBJ2-3; tentatively, D is TRBD2 (6 bases). The V gene lost 9 bases and the J gene lost 5 bases, with 15 bases spanning the gap. The CDR3 length is 13 residues. CDR1 and CDR2 (germline): MNHEY, SMNVEV (reference sequence). CDR3 protein: CASTRGGGDTQYF. The CDR3 DNA sequence: TGTGCCAGTACGCGGGGTGGGGGAGATACGCAGTATTTT.

The CDR3 coding sequence is TGTGCTAGTGTGGGCCGGACTGATTTCGGGGTAGATGGGAACGGGGAGCTGTTTTTT. It is translated as CASVGRTDFGVDGNGELFF. This chain uses TRBV12-5 with TRBJ2-2, with D possibly being TRBD2 (5 bases). The CDR3 extends over 19 amino acids. The V gene's germline CDR1 is LGHNT and CDR2 FRNRAP. V lost 7 bases and J 7 bases, leaving 31 bases between the germline ends.

J is TRBJ2-1 and V is TRBV24-1; 9 bases fit TRBD2. Looked up from germline, CDR1 is KGHDR and CDR2 is SFDVKD. CDR3 length: 14 residues. Trimming cost V 6 bases and J 9 bases; bases outside gene matches: 8. For the CDR3, the DNA is TGTGCCACCAGTTCCAGCGGGAGGTGGGGTGAGCAGTTCTTC. Protein: CATSSSGRWGEQFF.

The chain uses TRBV5-4 and TRBJ2-7; TRBD1 is a possible D gene (5 bases). Deletions cut 5 bases from V and 1 base from J, with 13 bases between. CDR3 size: 14 residues. Germline CDR1 is SGHNT and CDR2 is YYREEE (reference sequence). CDR3 loop: CASRQDSRSYEQYF. CDR3 nucleotide sequence: TGTGCCAGCAGACAAGACAGCCGGTCCTACGAGCAGTACTTC.

This clone occurred a few times. The chain carries TRBV7-9 and TRBJ2-2; D is unclear. The CDR3 loop spans 13 amino acids. From germline, CDR1 is SEHNR and CDR2 FQNEAQ (reference sequence). V lost 2 bases and J lost 10, with 11 bases in between. CDR3 sequence (DNA): TGTGCCAGCAGCTTACAAACCGGGTCGGAGCTGTTTTTT. It specifies CASSLQTGSELFF.

The V gene is TRBV2, the J gene TRBJ2-7, with 11 bases matching TRBD2. Trimming at V came to 10 bases and at J to 3 bases, leaving 5 bases not matched to a gene. This CDR3 is 13 amino acids long. Germline V gene sequence: CDR1 SNHLY, CDR2 FYNNEI. CDR3 amino acids: CATTSGRIYEQYF. Written as DNA, the CDR3 is TGTGCCACCACTAGCGGGAGAATCTACGAGCAGTACTTC. The whole variable domain, remainder taken from reference TRBV2 and TRBJ2-7, is EPEVTQTPSHQVTQMGQEVILRCVPISNHLYFYWYRQILGQKVEFLVSFYNNEISEKSEIFDDQFSVERPDGSNFTLKIRSTKLEDSAMYFCATTSGRIYEQYFGPGTRLTVT.

With regard to this clone: Other DNA variants within this sample encode the same CDR3. The V and J genes are TRBV6-6 and TRBJ1-5; D may be TRBD1 (6 bases). The ends were cut back, 6 bases at V and 6 bases at J, with 12 bases in the middle. Germline loops: CDR1 MNHNY, CDR2 SVGAGI (reference sequence). The CDR3 covers 13 residues. CDR3 protein: CASSLIQGQPQHF. The CDR3 DNA sequence: TGTGCCAGCAGCCTAATACAGGGTCAGCCCCAGCATTTT.

DNA for the CDR3: TGTGCCAGCAGCCCGTCCGGACAGGGAACAAACAATGAGCAGTTCTTC. This gives the protein CASSPSGQGTNNEQFF. The rearrangement joins TRBV5-4 to TRBJ2-1, with TRBD1 matching 8 bases. The V segment lost 4 bases and the J segment 5 bases; nucleotides outside the gene matches: 11. The CDR3 sequence is 16 residues long. Per germline, CDR1 SGHNT and CDR2 YYREEE (reference sequence).

The chain joins TRBV24-1 to TRBJ1-2; perhaps TRBD1 as D (5 bases). The CDR3 has 13 amino acids. CDR1 is KGHDR and CDR2 is SFDVKD in the germline V gene. The V end lost 4 bases, the J end lost 6 bases, and 11 bases lay between the germline ends. As DNA, the CDR3 is TGTGCCACCAGTGAGGGGGAGGGGAATGGCTACACCTTC. This gives the protein CATSEGEGNGYTF.

This clone was detected once. The V call is TRBV7-9, the J call TRBJ1-1, with D possibly being TRBD1 (5 bases). The CDR3 loop spans 17 amino acids. In germline, CDR1 is SEHNR, CDR2 FQNEAQ (reference sequence). Trimming took off 2 bases at V and 1 base at J, with 17 bases between the two ends. CDR3 nucleotide sequence: TGTGCCAGCAGCTTAAGAGCCCCGCTAGACAGGAACACTGAAGCTTTCTTT. This sequence encodes CASSLRAPLDRNTEAFF.